The TCR beta chain under discussion was sequenced for a study of blood T cell repertoires in COVID-19. On the study more broadly: Samples came from the United States, Italy and Spain, spanning acute and convalescent COVID-19.

The CDR3 is made up of 16 amino acids. With 3 bases removed from V and 1 base from J, the gap between germline ends came to 15 bases. Looked up from germline, CDR1 is MGHRA and CDR2 is YSYEKL. TCRdb's table, derived via immunoSEQ multiplex PCR, lists solely in-frame clones and lacks some. The data hold roughly 80,000 clones, with less than 85% observed a single time. This clone appeared a single time. The chain has TRBV4-1 and TRBJ1-1; no definite D call. This receptor was obtained from a human donor in a cohort sampled during active COVID-19. The sequenced sample was peripheral blood. The CDR3 sequence is CASSQRFGRPNTEAFF. The CDR3 coding sequence is TGCGCCAGCAGCCAGAGGTTCGGAAGACCGAACACTGAAGCTTTCTTT.